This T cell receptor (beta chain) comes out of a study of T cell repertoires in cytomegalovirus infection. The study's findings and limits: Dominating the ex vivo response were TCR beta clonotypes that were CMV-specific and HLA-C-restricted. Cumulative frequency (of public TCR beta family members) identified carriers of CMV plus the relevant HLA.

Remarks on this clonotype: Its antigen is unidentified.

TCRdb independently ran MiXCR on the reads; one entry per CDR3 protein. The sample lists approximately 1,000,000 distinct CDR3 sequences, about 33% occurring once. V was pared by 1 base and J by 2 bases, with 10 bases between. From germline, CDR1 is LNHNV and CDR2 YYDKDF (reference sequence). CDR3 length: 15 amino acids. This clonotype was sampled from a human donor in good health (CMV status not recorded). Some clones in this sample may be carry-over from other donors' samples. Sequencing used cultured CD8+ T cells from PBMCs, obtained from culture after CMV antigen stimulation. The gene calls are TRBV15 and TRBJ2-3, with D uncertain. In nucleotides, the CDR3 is TGTGCCACCAGCAGAGGATTTACGCCCACAGATACGCAGTATTTT. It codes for CATSRGFTPTDTQYF.